Listed here are 27 T cell receptor beta chains from one sample, sequenced in a study of memory CD8 T cells in hepatitis C reinfection. The sample's time point: pre-reinfection, 55 to 20 weeks before reinfection detection. The sorted cells went straight to TCR sequencing with no prior in vitro expansion. Generated by immunoSEQ multiplex PCR, the TCRdb table keeps only in-frame clones and is missing some. The table records 50,000 or so clones, just under 90% of them present only once. Sequenced input: naive CD8+ T cells sorted from blood. Every receptor here comes from a man aged 18 to 29 with hepatitis C virus infection.

This clone was observed a single time. This chain connects TRBV29-1 to TRBJ2-5, with 8 positions matching TRBD2. Germline loops: CDR1 SQVTM, CDR2 ANQGSEA. This CDR3 has 14 residues. The ends lost 0 bases at V and 5 bases at J; junction bases unmatched: 5. CDR3 nucleotide sequence: TGCAGCGTTGAAGATCCGGGGGGGGGTGAGACCCAGTACTTC. It translates to CSVEDPGGGETQYF.

In its sample, this clone was seen once. The chain links TRBV10-1 to TRBJ2-7, with D unresolved. Trimming pared 0 bases from V and 3 bases from J, leaving 9 bases between. Germline loops: CDR1 WNHNN, CDR2 SYGVQD (reference sequence). The CDR3 runs to 14 residues. CDR3 in DNA: TGCGCCAGCAGTGAGTCCCCACAGATCTACGAGCAGTACTTC. Protein sequence: CASSESPQIYEQYF.

J is TRBJ2-5 and V is TRBV5-1; D possibly corresponds to TRBD2 (6 bases). V was cut by 4 bases and J by 7 bases, with 17 bases left in between. The germline V gene has CDR1 SGHRS and CDR2 YFSETQ. This CDR3 contains 14 residues. In nucleotides, the CDR3 is TGCGCCAGCAGCACGACGGAGGGAGGATGGACCCAGTACTTC. It yields the protein CASSTTEGGWTQYF.

V and J are TRBV6-5 and TRBJ1-2; 12 bases fit TRBD1. The length of the CDR3 is 13 residues. The germline gives CDR1 MNHEY, CDR2 SVGAGI. Trimming at V came to 6 bases and at J to 11 bases, leaving 7 bases not matched to a gene. CDR3 in DNA: TGTGCCAGCAGCCAGGGACAGGGGGCCTGGTACACCTTC. As protein: CASSQGQGAWYTF.

The chain combines TRBV7-9 with TRBJ2-1; 15 bases align to TRBD2. The CDR3 is 17 residues long. Trimming took 5 bases from V and 8 from J; bases not matched to a gene: 10. Germline values: CDR1 SEHNR, CDR2 FQNEAQ (reference sequence). In DNA form, the CDR3 reads TGTGCCAGCAGCGACGGACTAGCGGGAGGGCCGGGCGATGAGCAGTTCTTC. It specifies CASSDGLAGGPGDEQFF.

V usage is TRBV2 and J usage is TRBJ2-7, with TRBD1 identical over 8 bases. The germline V gene has CDR1 SNHLY and CDR2 FYNNEI. The CDR3 length is 15 residues. Unmatched junction bases numbered 4, after V lost 1 base and J lost 2 bases. CDR3 sequence: CASSEGQGATYEQYV. In DNA, the CDR3 is TGTGCCAGCAGTGAAGGTCAGGGGGCCACCTACGAGCAGTACGTC.

The chain links TRBV6-1 to TRBJ1-1, with 8 bases fitting TRBD1. The J segment lost 5 bases and the V segment lost 5 bases, leaving 4 bases of the junction unmatched. CDR1 is MNHNS and CDR2 is SASEGT in the germline V gene. CDR3 length: 13 amino acids. The CDR3, as DNA: TGTGCCAGCAGTCAAGGACAGGGTACTGAAGCTTTCTTT. Translated, it gives CASSQGQGTEAFF.

The chain has TRBV13 and TRBJ1-1, with D maybe TRBD1 (6 bases). This CDR3 has 13 residues. The ends were cut back, 6 bases at V and 0 bases at J, with 8 bases in the middle. Germline-derived CDR1 and CDR2 are PRHDT and FYEKMQ (reference sequence). The CDR3: CASSSGVNTEAFF. Written as DNA, the CDR3 is TGTGCCAGCAGTTCAGGGGTGAACACTGAAGCTTTCTTT.

V and J are TRBV10-3 and TRBJ1-3; TRBD1 matches 7 bases. The CDR3 consists of 13 residues. Per the germline V gene, CDR1 is ENHRY and CDR2 is SYGVKD. J lost 8 bases, V lost 4 bases, and 5 bases had no gene match. This CDR3 reads CAISGGQADTIYF. The CDR3 coding sequence is TGTGCCATCAGTGGCGGACAGGCGGACACCATATATTTT.

The genes are TRBV27 and TRBJ1-2; 10 nucleotides agree with TRBD1. Germline CDR1 and CDR2: MNHEY and SMNVEV (reference sequence). Trimming took 6 bases from V and 5 from J; bases not matched to a gene: 9. The CDR3 has 15 amino acids. The CDR3 nucleotides are TGTGCCAGCAGCCCAGGGACAGGGGAGGGGTATGGCTACACCTTC. This sequence encodes CASSPGTGEGYGYTF.

This chain joins TRBV5-5 and TRBJ2-1; D perhaps matches TRBD1 (5 bases). Trimming removed 1 base from V and 8 bases from J, with 13 bases in between. Germline V CDR1 and CDR2: SGHKS, YYEKEE (reference sequence). The CDR3 spans 14 residues. The CDR3 is CASSLLGARDEQFF. The DNA of the CDR3 is TGTGCCAGCAGCTTGTTAGGGGCCAGAGATGAGCAGTTCTTC.

The gene calls are TRBV10-3 and TRBJ1-3; D uncertain. V lost 3 bases, J lost 4 bases, and 13 bases lay in between. This CDR3 is built from 15 residues. Germline V gene data show CDR1 as ENHRY and CDR2 as SYGVKD. The CDR3 DNA is TGTGCCATCAGTGATCCAGGATCGACCGGAAACACCATATATTTT. Translating gives CAISDPGSTGNTIYF.

The chain uses TRBV19 and TRBJ1-2, with a tentative D call TRBD1 (6 bases). This CDR3 is built from 15 residues. Trimming shortened V by 5 bases and J by 7 bases, and 20 bases separated the two germline ends. Germline V gene lookup returns CDR1 LNHDA and CDR2 SQIVND (reference sequence). The CDR3 DNA follows: TGTGCCAGTAGTTTCCGGGGGGCGGATATTTTTGGCTACACCTTC. Encoded protein: CASSFRGADIFGYTF.

The V and J genes are TRBV6-6 and TRBJ1-5, with D hard to call. Germline loops: CDR1 MNHNY, CDR2 SVGAGI (reference sequence). The CDR3 runs to 13 residues. V was shortened by 6 bases and J by 5 bases, with 11 bases between the two germline ends. The chain's CDR3 is CASRLKLDQPQHF. Here the CDR3 DNA reads TGTGCCAGCAGGCTAAAATTGGATCAGCCCCAGCATTTT.

V usage is TRBV28 and J usage is TRBJ1-6; tentatively, D is TRBD1 (6 bases). The CDR3 is made up of 15 amino acids. Per the germline V gene, CDR1 is MDHEN and CDR2 is SYDVKM. The V end lost 0 bases, the J end lost 8 bases, and 11 bases lay between the germline ends. The CDR3 region has the DNA TGTGCCAGCAGTTTATGGGGGGCGCGGGATTCACCCCTCCACTTT. Amino acid sequence: CASSLWGARDSPLHF.

The chain is built from TRBV5-1 and TRBJ2-3, with D perhaps matching TRBD2 (7 bases). Trimming took 4 bases from V and 1 from J, leaving 13 bases between them. Per germline, CDR1 SGHRS and CDR2 YFSETQ. This CDR3 contains 15 residues. Here the CDR3 reads CASSLRGGGTDTQYF. CDR3 sequence (DNA): TGCGCCAGCAGCCTCAGGGGAGGGGGCACAGATACGCAGTATTTT.

The chain uses TRBV30 and TRBJ1-1; D is possibly TRBD1 (5 bases). V was shortened by 4 bases and J by 6 bases, with 15 bases between the two germline ends. Germline V gene sequence: CDR1 GTSNPN, CDR2 SVGIG (reference sequence). CDR3 length: 13 residues. This CDR3 is CAWTTREESEAFF. In nucleotides, the CDR3 is TGTGCCTGGACCACCAGGGAGGAATCTGAAGCTTTCTTT.

This clone was seen a few times. This rearrangement joins TRBV5-6 to TRBJ2-7, with 9 bases lining up with TRBD2. This CDR3 is built from 16 residues. V was pared by 4 bases and J by 7 bases, with 15 bases of the junction left unmatched. CDR1 and CDR2 from the germline V gene are SGHDT and YYEEEE. The chain's CDR3 is CASSTTSGGLRLEQYF. DNA of the CDR3: TGTGCCAGCAGCACGACTAGCGGAGGACTACGTTTGGAGCAGTACTTC. The full variable domain, with the rest looked up from reference TRBV5-6 and TRBJ2-7, is DAGVTQSPTHLIKTRGQQVTLRCSPKSGHDTVSWYQQALGQGPQFIFQYYEEEERQRGNFPDRFSGHQFPNYSSELNVNALLLGDSALYLCASSTTSGGLRLEQYFGPGTRLTVT.

The V call is TRBV15, the J call TRBJ1-1, with a tentative D call TRBD1 (5 bases). Trimming removed 4 bases from V and 2 bases from J, with 11 bases in between. The CDR3 contains 14 residues. Germline-derived CDR1 and CDR2 are LNHNV and YYDKDF (reference sequence). The CDR3 bases are TGTGCCACCAGCATCTCAGGGCACAACACTGAAGCTTTCTTT. Translation: CATSISGHNTEAFF.

CDR3: CASSYSAGGPGNEQFF. The CDR3 DNA sequence: TGTGCCAGCAGTTACTCCGCGGGAGGGCCCGGAAATGAGCAGTTCTTC. The chain is built from TRBV6-5 and TRBJ2-1; 9 nucleotides agree with TRBD2. V shed 0 bases and J 7 bases; nucleotides not matched to a gene: 7. Germline V gene data show CDR1 as MNHEY and CDR2 as SVGAGI. This CDR3 comprises 16 residues.

The chain couples TRBV5-5 to TRBJ2-5; TRBD1 agrees at 7 bases. Trimming cost V 3 bases and J 0 bases; bases outside gene matches: 14. Germline-derived CDR1 and CDR2 are SGHKS and YYEKEE (reference sequence). CDR3 length: 18 residues. This chain's CDR3 is CASSSLSTGTIYQETQYF. The CDR3 DNA is TGTGCCAGCAGCTCTCTATCGACAGGGACCATTTACCAAGAGACCCAGTACTTC.

The genes are TRBV18 and TRBJ2-2, with 8 nucleotides matching TRBD2. The CDR3 has 17 residues. The germline CDR1 and CDR2 sequences are KGHSH and LQKENI. V lost 0 bases, J lost 5 bases, and 8 bases stayed unmatched. In DNA form, the CDR3 reads TGTGCCAGCTCACCACCGATCGCGGGGGGCGAGACCGGGGAGCTGTTTTTT. It encodes CASSPPIAGGETGELFF.

The rearrangement links TRBV7-9 to TRBJ1-5; D is perhaps TRBD1 (6 bases). The CDR3 extends over 13 amino acids. Germline loops: CDR1 SEHNR, CDR2 FQNEAQ (reference sequence). V was pared by 1 base and J by 8 bases, with 9 bases between. The CDR3 DNA reads as TGTGCCAGCAGCTTAGACAGGGCGGAGCCCCAGCATTTT. This encodes CASSLDRAEPQHF.

This clone was observed once. The chain joins TRBV4-1 to TRBJ2-5, with D perhaps TRBD1 (6 bases). Between the trimmed V and J ends, which lost 1 base and 5 bases, there was a span of 14 bases. This CDR3 is 15 amino acids long. Germline V gene sequence: CDR1 MGHRA, CDR2 YSYEKL. CDR3 sequence reads: CASSQVDNREETQYF. The CDR3 DNA reads TGCGCCAGCAGCCAAGTCGATAACAGGGAGGAGACCCAGTACTTC.

The chain joins TRBV7-9 to TRBJ1-2, with D maybe TRBD1 (6 bases). The germline V gene has CDR1 SEHNR and CDR2 FQNEAQ (reference sequence). V shed 8 bases and J shed 4 bases, with 11 bases lying between them. CDR3 size: 12 residues. CDR3 coding DNA: TGTGCCAGCTCCGGGACACCCTATGGCTACACCTTC. Translated, it gives CASSGTPYGYTF.

This chain uses TRBV11-2 with TRBJ2-7; the match to TRBD1 covers 7 bases. V was pared by 1 base and J by 2 bases, with 5 bases of the junction left unmatched. Germline loops: CDR1 SGHAT, CDR2 FQNNGV. This CDR3 contains 15 residues. The CDR3 region is CASSLGAQGAYEQYV. As DNA, the CDR3 is TGTGCCAGCAGCTTAGGGGCCCAGGGGGCCTACGAGCAGTACGTC.

This chain connects TRBV6-6 to TRBJ2-2; TRBD1 matches 8 bases. Germline V gives CDR1 MNHNY, CDR2 SVGAGI (reference sequence). The CDR3 loop spans 13 amino acids. V shed 2 bases and J 7 bases; nucleotides not matched to a gene: 0. CDR3 DNA: TGTGCCAGCAGTTACACAGGGGGCGGGGAGCTGTTTTTT. Its translation: CASSYTGGGELFF.